This T cell receptor beta chain is from a study of Graves' ophthalmopathy and Graves' hyperthyroidism. Donors with ophthalmopathy: moderate-to-severe activity, CAS ≥3, NOSPECS ≥4, duration under 3 months. Diagnoses were established from clinical symptoms, serum thyroxine, TRAb, thyroid ultrasound and orbital computed tomography. Concerning this clonotype: A much larger clone lies a single base off, so this may be a read error.

As the template, RNA transcripts were used to amplify TCR beta CDR3 regions. The first-round RT-PCR employed HTBI primers together with the Qiagen OneStep RT-PCR kit. A multiplex PCR was then performed as the second round. TCRdb ran MiXCR on the multiplex PCR reads and lists one entry per CDR3 protein. Of 740,000 or so distinct CDR3 sequences listed, roughly two fifths were seen once; the top ten hold roughly 46%. The specimen sequenced was peripheral blood. This clonotype originated in an adult man with Graves' ophthalmopathy.

The CDR3 spells CATKGVHGYTF. The CDR3 DNA sequence: TGTGCCACCAAGGGTGTCCATGGCTACACCTTC. The chain is built from TRBV6-4 and TRBJ1-2; D is uncertain. CDR3 length equals 11 residues. Trimming took off 10 bases at V and 6 bases at J, with 12 bases between the two ends. The germline V gene encodes CDR1 MRHNA and CDR2 SNTAGT.